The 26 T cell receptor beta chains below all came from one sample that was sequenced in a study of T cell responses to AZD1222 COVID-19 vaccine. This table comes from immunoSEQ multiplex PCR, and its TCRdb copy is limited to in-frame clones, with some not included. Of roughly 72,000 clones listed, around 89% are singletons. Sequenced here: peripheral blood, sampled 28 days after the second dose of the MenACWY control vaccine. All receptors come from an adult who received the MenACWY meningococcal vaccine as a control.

This chain's CDR3 is CASNRQVPNSPLHF. The CDR3 DNA reads TGTGCCAGCAACCGACAGGTCCCCAATTCACCCCTCCACTTT. This chain uses TRBV6-5 with TRBJ1-6; maybe TRBD1 (6 bases). Trimming left V 7 bases short and J 7 bases short, with 14 bases between. Per germline, CDR1 MNHEY and CDR2 SVGAGI. There are 14 residues in the CDR3.

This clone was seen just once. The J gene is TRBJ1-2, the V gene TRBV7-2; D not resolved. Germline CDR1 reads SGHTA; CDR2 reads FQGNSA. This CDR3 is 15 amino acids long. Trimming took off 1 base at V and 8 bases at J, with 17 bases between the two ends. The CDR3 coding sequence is TGTGCCAGCAGCTTAGAATGGGTTCCAGACGGGGGCTACACCTTC. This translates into CASSLEWVPDGGYTF.

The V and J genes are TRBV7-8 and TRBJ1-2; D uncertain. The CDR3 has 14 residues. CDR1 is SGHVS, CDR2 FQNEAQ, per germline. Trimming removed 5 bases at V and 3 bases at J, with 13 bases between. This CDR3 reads CASSPDLRDYGYTF. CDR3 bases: TGTGCCAGCAGCCCTGATCTAAGGGACTATGGCTACACCTTC.

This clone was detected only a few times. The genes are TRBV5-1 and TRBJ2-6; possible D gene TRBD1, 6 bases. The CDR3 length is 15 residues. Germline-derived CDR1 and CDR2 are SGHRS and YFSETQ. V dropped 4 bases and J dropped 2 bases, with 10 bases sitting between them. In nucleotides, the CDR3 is TGCGCCAGCAGCAACACAGGGACTGGGGCCAACGTCCTGACTTTC. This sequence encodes CASSNTGTGANVLTF.

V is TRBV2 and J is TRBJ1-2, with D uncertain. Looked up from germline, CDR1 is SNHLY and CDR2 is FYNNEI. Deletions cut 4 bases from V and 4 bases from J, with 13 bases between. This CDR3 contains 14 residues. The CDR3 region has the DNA TGTGCCAGCAGTGGTCACTCCCTTTCCTATGGCTACACCTTC. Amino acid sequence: CASSGHSLSYGYTF.

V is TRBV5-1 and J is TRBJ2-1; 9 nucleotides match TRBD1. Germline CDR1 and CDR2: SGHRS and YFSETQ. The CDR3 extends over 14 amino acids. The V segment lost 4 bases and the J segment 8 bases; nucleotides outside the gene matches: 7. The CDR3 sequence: CASSRWTGVDEQFF. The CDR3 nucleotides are TGCGCCAGCAGCAGATGGACAGGGGTGGATGAGCAGTTCTTC. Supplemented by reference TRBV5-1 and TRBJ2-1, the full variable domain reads KAGVTQTPRYLIKTRGQQVTLSCSPISGHRSVSWYQQTPGQGLQFLFEYFSETQRNKGNFPGRFSGRQFSNSRSEMNVSTLELGDSALYLCASSRWTGVDEQFFGPGTRLTVL.

CDR3 DNA: TGTGCCAGCAGCCAAGGGCTAGACCTCACAGATACGCAGTATTTT. It encodes CASSQGLDLTDTQYF. The chain carries TRBV3-1 (or the pseudogene TRBV3-2) and TRBJ2-3; unclear D gene. Trimming took 1 base from V and 2 from J, leaving 10 bases between them. Germline CDR1 reads LGHDT; CDR2 reads YNNKEL (reference sequence). This CDR3 region has 15 residues.

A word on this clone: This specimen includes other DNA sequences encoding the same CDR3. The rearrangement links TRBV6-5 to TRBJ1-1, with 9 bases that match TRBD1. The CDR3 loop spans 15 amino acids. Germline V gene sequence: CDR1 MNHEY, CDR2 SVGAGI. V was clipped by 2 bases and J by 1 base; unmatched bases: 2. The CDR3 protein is CASSYGTGRNTEAFF. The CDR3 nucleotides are TGTGCCAGCAGTTACGGGACAGGGCGGAACACTGAAGCTTTCTTT.

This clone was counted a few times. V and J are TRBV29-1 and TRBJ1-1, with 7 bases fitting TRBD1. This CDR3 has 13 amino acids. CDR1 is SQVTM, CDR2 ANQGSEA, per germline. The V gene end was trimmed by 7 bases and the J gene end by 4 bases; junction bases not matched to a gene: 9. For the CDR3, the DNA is TGCAGCGCCTATGAACAGGGGATCACTGAAGCTTTCTTT. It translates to CSAYEQGITEAFF.

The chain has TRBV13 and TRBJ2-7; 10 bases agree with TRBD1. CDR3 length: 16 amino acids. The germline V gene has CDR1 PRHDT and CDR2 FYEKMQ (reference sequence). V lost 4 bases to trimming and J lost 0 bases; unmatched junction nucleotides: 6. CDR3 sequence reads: CASSSRTGGRSYEQYF. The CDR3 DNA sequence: TGTGCCAGCAGCTCCAGGACAGGGGGTCGCTCCTACGAGCAGTACTTC.

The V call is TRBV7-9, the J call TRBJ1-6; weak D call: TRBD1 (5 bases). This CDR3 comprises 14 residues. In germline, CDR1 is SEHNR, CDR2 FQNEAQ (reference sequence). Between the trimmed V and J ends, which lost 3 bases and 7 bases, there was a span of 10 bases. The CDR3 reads CASSFGGGNSPLHF. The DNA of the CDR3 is TGTGCCAGCAGCTTCGGGGGAGGAAATTCACCCCTCCACTTT.

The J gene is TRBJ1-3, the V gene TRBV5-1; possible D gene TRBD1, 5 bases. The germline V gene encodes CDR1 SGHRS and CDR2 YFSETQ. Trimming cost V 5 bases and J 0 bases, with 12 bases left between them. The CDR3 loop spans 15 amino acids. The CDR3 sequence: CASRPRDGSGNTIYF. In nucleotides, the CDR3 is TGCGCCAGCAGACCTCGGGACGGCTCTGGAAACACCATATATTTT.

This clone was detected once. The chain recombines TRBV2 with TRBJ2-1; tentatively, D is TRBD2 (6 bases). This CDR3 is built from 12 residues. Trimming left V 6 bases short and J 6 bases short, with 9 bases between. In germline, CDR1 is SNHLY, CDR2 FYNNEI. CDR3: CASRGLSNEQFF. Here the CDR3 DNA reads TGTGCCAGCAGGGGACTTTCCAATGAGCAGTTCTTC.

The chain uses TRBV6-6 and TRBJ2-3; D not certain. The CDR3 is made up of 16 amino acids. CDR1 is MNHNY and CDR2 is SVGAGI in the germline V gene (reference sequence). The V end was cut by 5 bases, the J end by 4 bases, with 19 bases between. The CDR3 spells CASSRGDPGPADTQYF. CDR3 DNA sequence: TGTGCCAGCAGTCGAGGCGACCCTGGACCCGCAGATACGCAGTATTTT.

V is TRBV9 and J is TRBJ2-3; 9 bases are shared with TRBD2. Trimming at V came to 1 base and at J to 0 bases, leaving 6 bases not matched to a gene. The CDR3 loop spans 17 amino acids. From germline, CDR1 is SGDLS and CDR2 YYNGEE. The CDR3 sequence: CASSVLSAGGSTDTQYF. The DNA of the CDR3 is TGTGCCAGCAGCGTACTTTCAGCGGGGGGAAGCACAGATACGCAGTATTTT.

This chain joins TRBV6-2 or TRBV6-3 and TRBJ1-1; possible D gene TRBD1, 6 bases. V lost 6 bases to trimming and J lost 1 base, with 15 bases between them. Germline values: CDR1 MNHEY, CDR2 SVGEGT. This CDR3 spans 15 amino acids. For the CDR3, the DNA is TGTGCCAGCAGCACAGGGAGGTTTACGAACACTGAAGCTTTCTTT. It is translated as CASSTGRFTNTEAFF.

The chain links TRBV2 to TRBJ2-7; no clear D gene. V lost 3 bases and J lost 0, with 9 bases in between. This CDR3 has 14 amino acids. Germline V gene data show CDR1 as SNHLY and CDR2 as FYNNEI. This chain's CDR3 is CASSDRVTSYEQYF. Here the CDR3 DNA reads TGTGCCAGCAGTGATAGGGTAACCTCCTACGAGCAGTACTTC.

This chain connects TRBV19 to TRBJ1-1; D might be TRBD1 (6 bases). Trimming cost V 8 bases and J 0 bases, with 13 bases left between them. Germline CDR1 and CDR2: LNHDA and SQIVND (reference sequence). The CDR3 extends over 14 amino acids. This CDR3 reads CASRTGPMNTEAFF. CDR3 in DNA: TGTGCCAGTCGCACAGGGCCCATGAACACTGAAGCTTTCTTT. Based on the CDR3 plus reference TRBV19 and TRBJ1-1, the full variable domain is DGGITQSPKYLFRKEGQNVTLSCEQNLNHDAMYWYRQDPGQGLRLIYYSQIVNDFQKGDIAEGYSVSREKKESFPLTVTSAQKNPTAFYLCASRTGPMNTEAFFGQGTRLTVV.

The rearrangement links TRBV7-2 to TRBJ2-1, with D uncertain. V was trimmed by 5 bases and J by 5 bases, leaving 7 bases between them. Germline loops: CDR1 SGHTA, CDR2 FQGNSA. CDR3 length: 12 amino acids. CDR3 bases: TGTGCCAGCAGCACCCGGCACAATGAGCAGTTCTTC. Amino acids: CASSTRHNEQFF.

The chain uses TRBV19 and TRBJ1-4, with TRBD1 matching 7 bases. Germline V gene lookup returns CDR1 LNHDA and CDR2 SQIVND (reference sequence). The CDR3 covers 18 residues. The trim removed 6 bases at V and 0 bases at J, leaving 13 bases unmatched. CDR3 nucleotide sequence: TGTGCCAGTAGGTCTCGGTTAGGGGGCTCTGCAACTAATGAAAAACTGTTTTTT. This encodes CASRSRLGGSATNEKLFF. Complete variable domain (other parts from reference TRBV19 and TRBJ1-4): DGGITQSPKYLFRKEGQNVTLSCEQNLNHDAMYWYRQDPGQGLRLIYYSQIVNDFQKGDIAEGYSVSREKKESFPLTVTSAQKNPTAFYLCASRSRLGGSATNEKLFFGSGTQLSVL.

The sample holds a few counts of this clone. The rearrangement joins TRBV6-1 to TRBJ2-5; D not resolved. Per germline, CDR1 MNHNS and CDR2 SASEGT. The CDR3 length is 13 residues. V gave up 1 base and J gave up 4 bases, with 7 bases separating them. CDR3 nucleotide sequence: TGTGCCAGCAGTGAAGTAGGCGGAGAGACCCAGTACTTC. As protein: CASSEVGGETQYF.

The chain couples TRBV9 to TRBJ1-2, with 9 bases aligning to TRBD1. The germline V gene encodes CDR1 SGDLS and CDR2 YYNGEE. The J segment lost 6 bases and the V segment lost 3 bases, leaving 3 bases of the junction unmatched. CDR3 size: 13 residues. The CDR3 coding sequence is TGTGCCAGCAGCGAACAGGGGGCGCATGGCTACACCTTC. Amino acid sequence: CASSEQGAHGYTF.

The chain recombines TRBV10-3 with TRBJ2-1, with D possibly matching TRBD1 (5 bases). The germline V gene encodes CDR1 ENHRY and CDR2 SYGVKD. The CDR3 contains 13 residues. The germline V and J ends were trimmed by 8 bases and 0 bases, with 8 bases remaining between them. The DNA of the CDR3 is TGTGCCATCGGGGCCTCCTCCTACAATGAGCAGTTCTTC. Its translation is CAIGASSYNEQFF.

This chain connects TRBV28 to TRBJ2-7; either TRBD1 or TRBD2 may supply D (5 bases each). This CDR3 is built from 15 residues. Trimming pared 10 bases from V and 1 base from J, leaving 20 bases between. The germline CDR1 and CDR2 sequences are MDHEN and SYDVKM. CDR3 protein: CATAFRAGRSYEQYF. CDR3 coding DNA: TGTGCCACCGCTTTCAGGGCGGGCAGATCCTACGAGCAGTACTTC.

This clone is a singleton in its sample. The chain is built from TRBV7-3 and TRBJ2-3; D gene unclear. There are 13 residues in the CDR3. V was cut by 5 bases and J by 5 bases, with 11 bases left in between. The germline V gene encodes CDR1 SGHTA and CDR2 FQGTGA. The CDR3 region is CASSPVNGDTQYF. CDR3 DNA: TGTGCCAGCAGCCCCGTAAATGGAGATACGCAGTATTTT.

CDR3 nucleotides: TGTGCCAGTAGTAGCACTAGGATCGATGAGCAGTTCTTC. Protein product: CASSSTRIDEQFF. The chain joins TRBV19 to TRBJ2-1; tentatively, D is TRBD2 (5 bases). The CDR3 totals 13 residues. Germline V gene data show CDR1 as LNHDA and CDR2 as SQIVND (reference sequence). Between the trimmed V and J ends, which lost 4 bases and 8 bases, there was a span of 12 bases.